This T cell receptor beta chain was profiled in a study of OX40 agonist ivuxolimab in advanced cancers. Overall study context: Ivuxolimab doses were 0.01, 0.1, 0.3, 1.5, 3 or 10 mg/kg every 2 weeks. Partial responses were seen in three patients, one with hepatocellular carcinoma and two with cutaneous melanoma.

The count of this clone is one. Assay: immunoSEQ multiplex PCR; the TCRdb copy retains only in-frame clones and omits some. Found here are 85,000 to 100,000 clones, approximately 85% of them singletons; the top ten hold approximately 0.22%. This CDR3 has 14 residues. J lost 2 bases, V lost 5 bases, and 4 bases had no gene match. The germline gives CDR1 MRHNA, CDR2 SNTAGT. The chain couples TRBV6-4 to TRBJ2-3, with TRBD1 identical over 7 bases. The starting material was CD4+ or CD8+ T cells sorted from blood, obtained in a trial of the OX40 agonist ivuxolimab. The TCR comes from an adult with an advanced solid tumor such as melanoma, head and neck, liver or kidney cancer. The CDR3 spells CASSSGQPTDTQYF. The CDR3 nucleotides read TGTGCCAGCAGTTCGGGACAGCCCACAGATACGCAGTATTTT.